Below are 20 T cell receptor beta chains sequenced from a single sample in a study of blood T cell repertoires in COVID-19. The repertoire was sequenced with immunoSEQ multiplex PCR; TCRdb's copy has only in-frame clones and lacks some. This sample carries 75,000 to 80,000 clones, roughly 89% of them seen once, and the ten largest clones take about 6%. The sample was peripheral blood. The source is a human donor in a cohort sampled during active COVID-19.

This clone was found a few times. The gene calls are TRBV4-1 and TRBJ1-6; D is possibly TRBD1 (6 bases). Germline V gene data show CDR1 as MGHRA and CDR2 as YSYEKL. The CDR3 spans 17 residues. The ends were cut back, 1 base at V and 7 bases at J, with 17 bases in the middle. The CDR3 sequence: CASSQAPQGLGNSPLHF. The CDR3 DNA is TGCGCCAGCAGCCAAGCCCCCCAGGGGCTGGGCAATTCACCCCTCCACTTT.

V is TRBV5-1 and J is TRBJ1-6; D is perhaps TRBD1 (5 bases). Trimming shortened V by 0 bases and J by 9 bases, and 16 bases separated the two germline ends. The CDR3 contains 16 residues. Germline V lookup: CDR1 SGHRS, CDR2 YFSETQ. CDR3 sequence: CASSLGQGTKGSPLHF. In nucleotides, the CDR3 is TGCGCCAGCAGCTTGGGGCAGGGAACGAAGGGTTCACCCCTCCACTTT.

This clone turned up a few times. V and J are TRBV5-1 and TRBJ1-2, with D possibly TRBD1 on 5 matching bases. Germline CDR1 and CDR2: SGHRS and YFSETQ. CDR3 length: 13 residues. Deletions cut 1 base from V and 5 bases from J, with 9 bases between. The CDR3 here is CASSLLQGYGYTF. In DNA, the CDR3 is TGCGCCAGCAGCTTGTTGCAGGGTTATGGCTACACCTTC. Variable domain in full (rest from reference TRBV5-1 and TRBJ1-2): KAGVTQTPRYLIKTRGQQVTLSCSPISGHRSVSWYQQTPGQGLQFLFEYFSETQRNKGNFPGRFSGRQFSNSRSEMNVSTLELGDSALYLCASSLLQGYGYTFGSGTRLTVV.

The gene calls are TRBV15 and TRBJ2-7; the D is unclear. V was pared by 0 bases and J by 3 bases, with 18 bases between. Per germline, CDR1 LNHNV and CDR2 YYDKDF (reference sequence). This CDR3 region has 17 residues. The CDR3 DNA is TGTGCCACCAGCAGAGATTTTGGTACCGAGAGCTACTACGAGCAGTACTTC. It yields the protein CATSRDFGTESYYEQYF.

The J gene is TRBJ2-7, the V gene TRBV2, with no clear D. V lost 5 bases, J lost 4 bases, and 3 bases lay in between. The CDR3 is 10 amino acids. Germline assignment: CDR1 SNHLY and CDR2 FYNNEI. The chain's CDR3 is CASSLYEQYF. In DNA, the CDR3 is TGTGCCAGCAGTCTGTACGAGCAGTACTTC.

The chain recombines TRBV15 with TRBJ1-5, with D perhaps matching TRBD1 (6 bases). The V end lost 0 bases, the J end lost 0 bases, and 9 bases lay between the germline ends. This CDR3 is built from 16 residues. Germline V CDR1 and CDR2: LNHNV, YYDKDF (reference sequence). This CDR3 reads CATSRERQASNQPQHF. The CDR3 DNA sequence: TGTGCCACCAGCAGAGAGAGACAGGCTAGCAATCAGCCCCAGCATTTT.

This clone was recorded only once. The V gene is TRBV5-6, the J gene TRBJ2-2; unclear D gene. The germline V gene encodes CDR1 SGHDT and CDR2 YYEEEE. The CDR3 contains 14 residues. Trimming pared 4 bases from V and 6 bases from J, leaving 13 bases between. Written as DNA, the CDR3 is TGTGCCAGCAGCCGTCATGCGGTTCCCGGGGAGCTGTTTTTT. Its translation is CASSRHAVPGELFF.

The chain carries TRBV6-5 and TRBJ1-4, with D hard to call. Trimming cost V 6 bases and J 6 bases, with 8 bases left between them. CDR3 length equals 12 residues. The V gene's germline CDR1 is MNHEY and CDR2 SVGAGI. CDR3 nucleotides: TGTGCCAGCAGCAACGGTTATGAAAAACTGTTTTTT. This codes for CASSNGYEKLFF.

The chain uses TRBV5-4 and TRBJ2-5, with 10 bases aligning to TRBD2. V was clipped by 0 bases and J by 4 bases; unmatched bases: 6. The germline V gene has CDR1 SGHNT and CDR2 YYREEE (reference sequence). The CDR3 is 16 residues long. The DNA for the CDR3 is TGTGCCAGCAGCTTGGCAAGCGGGGGGGCCCCAGAGACCCAGTACTTC. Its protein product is CASSLASGGAPETQYF. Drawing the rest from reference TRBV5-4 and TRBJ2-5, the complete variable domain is ETGVTQSPTHLIKTRGQQVTLRCSSQSGHNTVSWYQQALGQGPQFIFQYYREEENGRGNFPPRFSGLQFPNYSSELNVNALELDDSALYLCASSLASGGAPETQYFGPGTRLLVL.

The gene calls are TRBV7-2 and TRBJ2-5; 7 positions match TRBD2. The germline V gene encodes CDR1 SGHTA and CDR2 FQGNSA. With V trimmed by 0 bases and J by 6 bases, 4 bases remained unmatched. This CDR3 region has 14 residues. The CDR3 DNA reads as TGTGCCAGCAGCTTAGCGGGGGGGTCCAAGACCCAGTACTTC. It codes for CASSLAGGSKTQYF.

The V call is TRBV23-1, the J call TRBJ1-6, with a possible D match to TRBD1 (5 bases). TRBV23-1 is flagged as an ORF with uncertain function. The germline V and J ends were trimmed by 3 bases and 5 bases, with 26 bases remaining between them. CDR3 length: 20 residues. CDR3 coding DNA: TGCGCCAGCAGTCATTCTAGGAGAAACCAGGGTTGGGATAATAATTCACCCCTCCACTTT. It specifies CASSHSRRNQGWDNNSPLHF.

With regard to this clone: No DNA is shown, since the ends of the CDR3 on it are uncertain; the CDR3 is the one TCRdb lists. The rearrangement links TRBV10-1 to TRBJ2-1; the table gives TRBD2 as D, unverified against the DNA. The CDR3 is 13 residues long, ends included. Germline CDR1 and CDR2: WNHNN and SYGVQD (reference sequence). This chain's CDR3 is CASSGDFGNEQFF.

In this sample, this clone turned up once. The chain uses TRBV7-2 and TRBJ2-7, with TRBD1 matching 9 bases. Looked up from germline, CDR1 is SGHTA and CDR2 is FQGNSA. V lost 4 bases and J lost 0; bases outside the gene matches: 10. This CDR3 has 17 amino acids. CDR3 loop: CASSWVTGGLSSYEQYF. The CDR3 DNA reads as TGTGCCAGCAGCTGGGTTACAGGGGGCCTAAGCTCCTACGAGCAGTACTTC. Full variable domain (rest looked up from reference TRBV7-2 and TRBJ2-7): GAGVSQSPSNKVTEKGKDVELRCDPISGHTALYWYRQSLGQGLEFLIYFQGNSAPDKSGLPSDRFSAERTGGSVSTLTIQRTQQEDSAVYLCASSWVTGGLSSYEQYFGPGTRLTVT.

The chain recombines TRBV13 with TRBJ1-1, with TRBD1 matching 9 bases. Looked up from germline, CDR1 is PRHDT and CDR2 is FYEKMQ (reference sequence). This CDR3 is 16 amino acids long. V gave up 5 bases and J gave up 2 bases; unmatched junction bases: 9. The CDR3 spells CASSPGTGILNTEAFF. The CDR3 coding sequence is TGTGCCAGCAGCCCCGGGACAGGGATCCTCAACACTGAAGCTTTCTTT.

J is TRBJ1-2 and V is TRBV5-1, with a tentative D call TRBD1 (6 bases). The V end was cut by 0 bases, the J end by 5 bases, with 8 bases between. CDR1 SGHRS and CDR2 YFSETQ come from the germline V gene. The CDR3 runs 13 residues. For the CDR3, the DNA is TGCGCCAGCAGCTTGGCGACAGGATATGGCTACACCTTC. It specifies CASSLATGYGYTF.

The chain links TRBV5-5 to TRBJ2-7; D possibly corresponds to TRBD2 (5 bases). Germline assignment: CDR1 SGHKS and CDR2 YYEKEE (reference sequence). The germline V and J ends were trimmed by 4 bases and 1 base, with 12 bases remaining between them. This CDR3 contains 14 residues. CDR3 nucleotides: TGTGCCAGCAGCCAGGAGGTTCATTCCTACGAGCAGTACTTC. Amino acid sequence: CASSQEVHSYEQYF.

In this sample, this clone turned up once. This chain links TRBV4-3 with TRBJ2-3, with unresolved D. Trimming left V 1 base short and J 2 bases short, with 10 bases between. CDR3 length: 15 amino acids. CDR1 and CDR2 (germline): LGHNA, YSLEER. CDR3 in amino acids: CASSQGTPFTDTQYF. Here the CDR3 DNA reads TGCGCCAGCAGCCAAGGAACACCTTTCACAGATACGCAGTATTTT.

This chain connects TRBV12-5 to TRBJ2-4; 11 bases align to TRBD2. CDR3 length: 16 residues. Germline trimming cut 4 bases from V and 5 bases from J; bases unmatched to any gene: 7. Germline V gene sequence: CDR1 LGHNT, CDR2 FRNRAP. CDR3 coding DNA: TGTGCTAGTGGTTCCATAGCGGGGGGGCCTCAAAACATTCAGTACTTC. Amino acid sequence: CASGSIAGGPQNIQYF.

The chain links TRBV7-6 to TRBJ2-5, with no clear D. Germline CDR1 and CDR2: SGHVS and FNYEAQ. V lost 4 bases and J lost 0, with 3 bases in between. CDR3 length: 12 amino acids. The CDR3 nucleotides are TGTGCCAGCAGCTCGTACCAAGAGACCCAGTACTTC. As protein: CASSSYQETQYF.

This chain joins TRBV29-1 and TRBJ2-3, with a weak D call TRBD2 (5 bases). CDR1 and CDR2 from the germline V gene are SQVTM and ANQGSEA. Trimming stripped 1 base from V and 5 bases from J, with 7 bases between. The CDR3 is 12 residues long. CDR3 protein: CSVEAGKDTQYF. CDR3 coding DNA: TGCAGCGTTGAAGCGGGGAAAGATACGCAGTATTTT.